What follows describes a single TCR beta chain. Its target is unknown. Primers: 60 Vbeta forward and 13 Jbeta reverse. Repertoires were generated with immunoSEQ multiplex PCR, while TCRdb's copy carries only in-frame clones and drops some. The sample shows approximately 88,000 clones, 64% of them seen only once. This specimen belongs to a study of cytomegalovirus exposure and HLA in healthy donors. As for the study in general: The study's early data release held some 85 million unique TCRs from HLA-typed donors. Study-level findings and limits: A missense DCLRE1C variant was associated with V- and J-gene trimming of TCR beta chains in a later analysis, and an independent cohort replicated the association. Listed as cytomegalovirus-associated were 150 or so TCR beta chains. Later work found most CMV-associated TCR beta chains apparently HLA-restricted.

Germline trimming cut 4 bases from V and 8 bases from J; bases unmatched to any gene: 11. The CDR3 consists of 15 residues. In germline, CDR1 is SQVTM, CDR2 ANQGSEA. This TCR came from a man in his fifties or sixties in good health and CMV-seronegative. The genes are TRBV29-1 and TRBJ1-4; 9 bases fit TRBD1. The sample consisted of PBMCs. CDR3 sequence (DNA): TGCAGCGTTGTATACGCCGGGACAGGGAAAGAAAAACTGTTTTTT. Protein product: CSVVYAGTGKEKLFF.